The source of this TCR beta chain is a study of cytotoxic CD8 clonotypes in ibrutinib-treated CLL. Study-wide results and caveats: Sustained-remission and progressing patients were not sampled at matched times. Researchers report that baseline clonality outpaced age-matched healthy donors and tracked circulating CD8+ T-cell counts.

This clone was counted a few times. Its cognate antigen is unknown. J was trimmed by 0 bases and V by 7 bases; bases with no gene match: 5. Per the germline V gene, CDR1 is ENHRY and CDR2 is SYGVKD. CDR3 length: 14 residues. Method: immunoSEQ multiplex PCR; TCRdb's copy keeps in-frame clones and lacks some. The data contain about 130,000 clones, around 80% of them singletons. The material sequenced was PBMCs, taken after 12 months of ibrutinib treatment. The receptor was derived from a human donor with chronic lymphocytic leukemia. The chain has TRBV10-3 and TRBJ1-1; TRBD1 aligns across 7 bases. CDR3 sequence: CAIKPGQVNTEAFF. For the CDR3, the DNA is TGTGCCATCAAACCAGGACAGGTGAACACTGAAGCTTTCTTT.